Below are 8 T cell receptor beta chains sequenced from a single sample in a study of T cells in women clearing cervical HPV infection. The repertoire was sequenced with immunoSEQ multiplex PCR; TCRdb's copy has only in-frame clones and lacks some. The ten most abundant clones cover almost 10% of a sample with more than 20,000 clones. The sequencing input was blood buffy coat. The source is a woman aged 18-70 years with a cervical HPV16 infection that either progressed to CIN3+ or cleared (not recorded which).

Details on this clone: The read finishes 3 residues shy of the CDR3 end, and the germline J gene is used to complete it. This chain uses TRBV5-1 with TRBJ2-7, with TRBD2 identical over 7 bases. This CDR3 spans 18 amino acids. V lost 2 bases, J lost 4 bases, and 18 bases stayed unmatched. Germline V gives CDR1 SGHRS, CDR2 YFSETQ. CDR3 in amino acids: CASSFRLRTSRETYEQYF. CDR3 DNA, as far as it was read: TGCGCCAGCAGCTTTCGACTTAGGACTAGTCGCGAGACTTACGAG.

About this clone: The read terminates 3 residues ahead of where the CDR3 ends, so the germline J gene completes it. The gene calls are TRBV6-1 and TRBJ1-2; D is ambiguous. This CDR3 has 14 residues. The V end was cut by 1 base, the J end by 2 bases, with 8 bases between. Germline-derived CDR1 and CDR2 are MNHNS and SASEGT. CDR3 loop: CASSEGQVNYGYTF. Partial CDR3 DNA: TGTGCCAGCAGTGAAGGTCAGGTGAACTATGGC.

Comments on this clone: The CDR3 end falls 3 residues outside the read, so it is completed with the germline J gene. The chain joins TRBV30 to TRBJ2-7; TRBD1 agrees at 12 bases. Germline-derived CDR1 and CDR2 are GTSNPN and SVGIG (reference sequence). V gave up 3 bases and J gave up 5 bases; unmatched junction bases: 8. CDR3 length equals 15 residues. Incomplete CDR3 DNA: TGTGCCTGGAGCGGAAGGGACAGGGGGCCGAACGAG. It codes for CAWSGRDRGPNE. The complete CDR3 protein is CAWSGRDRGPNEQYF.

CDR3 loop: CASSPISGSYEQYF. CDR3 DNA (partial): TGTGCCAGCAGCCCCATTTCCGGTTCCTACGAG. The chain joins TRBV5-6 to TRBJ2-7; no reliable D call. With the read ending 3 residues before the CDR3 end, the germline J gene is used to fill in that end. Trimming took 4 bases from V and 1 from J, leaving 12 bases between them. The CDR3 sequence is 14 residues long. Germline lookup yields CDR1 SGHDT and CDR2 YYEEEE.

The sequenced part of the CDR3 DNA is TGTGCCAGCCCGGGACAGGGACCTTCGAGCTCCTACAATGAG. Translating gives CASPGQGPSSSYNE. The full CDR3 protein is CASPGQGPSSSYNEQFF. The chain uses TRBV2 and TRBJ2-1, with TRBD1 matching 9 bases. The read comes to an end 3 residues before the CDR3 does, leaving the germline J gene to fill in the end. The CDR3 length is 17 residues. Germline trimming cut 8 bases from V and 0 bases from J; bases unmatched to any gene: 11. The germline V gene encodes CDR1 SNHLY and CDR2 FYNNEI. The full variable domain, its missing parts supplied by reference TRBV2 and TRBJ2-1, is EPEVTQTPSHQVTQMGQEVILRCVPISNHLYFYWYRQILGQKVEFLVSFYNNEISEKSEIFDDQFSVERPDGSNFTLKIRSTKLEDSAMYFCASPGQGPSSSYNEQFFGPGTRLTVL.

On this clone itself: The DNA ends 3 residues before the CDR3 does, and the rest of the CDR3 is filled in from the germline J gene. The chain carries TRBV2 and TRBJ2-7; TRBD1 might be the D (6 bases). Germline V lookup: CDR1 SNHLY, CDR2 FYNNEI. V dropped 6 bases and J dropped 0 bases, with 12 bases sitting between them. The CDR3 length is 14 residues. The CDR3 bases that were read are TGTGCCAGCAGACCGGACAGACTCTCCTACGAG. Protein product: CASRPDRLSYE. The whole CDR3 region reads CASRPDRLSYEQYF.

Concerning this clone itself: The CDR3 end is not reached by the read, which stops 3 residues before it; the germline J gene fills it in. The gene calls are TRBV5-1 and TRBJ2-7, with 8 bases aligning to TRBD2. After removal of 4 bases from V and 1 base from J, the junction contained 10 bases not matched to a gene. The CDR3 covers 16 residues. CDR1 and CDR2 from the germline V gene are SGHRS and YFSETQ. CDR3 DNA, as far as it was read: TGCGCCAGCAGCGGATCTAGCGGGTATACATCCTACGAG. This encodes CASSGSSGYTSYE. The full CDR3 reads CASSGSSGYTSYEQYF.

Here the CDR3 reads CSATDETGHQPQHF. The CDR3 bases that were read are TGCAGTGCGACCGACGAGACAGGGCATCAGCCC. The chain is built from TRBV20-1 and TRBJ1-5; 7 bases align to TRBD1. The read is 3 residues too short to cover the CDR3 end, so that end is filled in from the germline J gene. Germline assignment: CDR1 DFQATT and CDR2 SNEGSKA (reference sequence). The J segment lost 5 bases and the V segment lost 6 bases, leaving 10 bases of the junction unmatched. This CDR3 has 14 amino acids.